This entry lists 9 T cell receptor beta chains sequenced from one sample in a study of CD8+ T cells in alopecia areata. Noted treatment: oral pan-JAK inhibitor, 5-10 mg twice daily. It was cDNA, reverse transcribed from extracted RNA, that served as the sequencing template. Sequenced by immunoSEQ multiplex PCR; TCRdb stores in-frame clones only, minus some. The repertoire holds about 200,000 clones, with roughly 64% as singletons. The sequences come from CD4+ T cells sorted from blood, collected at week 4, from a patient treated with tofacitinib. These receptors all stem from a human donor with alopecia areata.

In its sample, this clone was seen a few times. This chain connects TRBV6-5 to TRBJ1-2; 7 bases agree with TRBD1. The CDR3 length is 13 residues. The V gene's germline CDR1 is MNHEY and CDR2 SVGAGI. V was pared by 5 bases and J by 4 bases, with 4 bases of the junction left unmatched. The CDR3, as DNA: TGTGCCAGCAGTGAGGACAGGAGCTATGGCTACACCTTC. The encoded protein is CASSEDRSYGYTF.

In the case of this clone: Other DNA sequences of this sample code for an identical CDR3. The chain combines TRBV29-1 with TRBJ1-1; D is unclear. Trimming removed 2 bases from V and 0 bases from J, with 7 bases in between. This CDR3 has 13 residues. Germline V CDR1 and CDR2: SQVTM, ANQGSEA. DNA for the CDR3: TGCAGCGTTGAACGGCGCATGAACACTGAAGCTTTCTTT. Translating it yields CSVERRMNTEAFF.

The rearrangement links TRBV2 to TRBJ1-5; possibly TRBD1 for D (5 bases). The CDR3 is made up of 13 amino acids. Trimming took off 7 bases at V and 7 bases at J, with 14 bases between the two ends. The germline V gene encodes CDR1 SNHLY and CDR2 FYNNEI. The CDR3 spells CASTPTEGQPQHF. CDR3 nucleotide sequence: TGTGCCAGCACCCCGACAGAGGGCCAGCCCCAGCATTTT.

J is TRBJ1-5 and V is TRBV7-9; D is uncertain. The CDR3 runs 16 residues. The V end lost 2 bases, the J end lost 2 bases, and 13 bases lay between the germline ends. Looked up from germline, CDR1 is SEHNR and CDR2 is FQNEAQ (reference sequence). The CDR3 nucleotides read TGTGCCAGCAGCTTATGGGCTGGGGTGGGCAATCAGCCCCAGCATTTT. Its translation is CASSLWAGVGNQPQHF.

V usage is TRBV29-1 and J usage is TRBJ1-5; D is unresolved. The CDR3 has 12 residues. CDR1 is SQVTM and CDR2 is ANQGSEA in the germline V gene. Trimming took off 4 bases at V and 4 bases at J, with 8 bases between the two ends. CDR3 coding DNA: TGCAGCGTTGGGGAACCTAATCAGCCCCAGCATTTT. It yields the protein CSVGEPNQPQHF.

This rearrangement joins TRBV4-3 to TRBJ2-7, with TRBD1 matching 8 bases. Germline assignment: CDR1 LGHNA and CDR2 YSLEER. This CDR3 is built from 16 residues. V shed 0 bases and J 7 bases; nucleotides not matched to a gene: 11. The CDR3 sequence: CASSQDGGQGLREQYF. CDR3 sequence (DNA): TGCGCCAGCAGCCAAGATGGTGGACAGGGTCTGAGAGAGCAGTACTTC.

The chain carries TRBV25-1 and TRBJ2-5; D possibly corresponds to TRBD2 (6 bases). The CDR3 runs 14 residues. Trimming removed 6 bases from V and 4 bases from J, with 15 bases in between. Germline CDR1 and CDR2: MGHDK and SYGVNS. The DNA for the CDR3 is TGTGCCAGCAGCGGGGCCGGGGGAGGAGAGACCCAGTACTTC. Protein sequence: CASSGAGGGETQYF. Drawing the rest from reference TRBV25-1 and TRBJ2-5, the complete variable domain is EADIYQTPRYLVIGTGKKITLECSQTMGHDKMYWYQQDPGMELHLIHYSYGVNSTEKGDLSSESTVSRIRTEHFPLTLESARPSHTSQYLCASSGAGGGETQYFGPGTRLLVL.

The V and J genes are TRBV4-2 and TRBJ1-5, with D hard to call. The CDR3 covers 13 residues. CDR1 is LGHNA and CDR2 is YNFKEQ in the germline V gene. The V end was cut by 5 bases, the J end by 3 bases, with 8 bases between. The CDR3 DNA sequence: TGTGCCAGCAGCACCAGGAACAATCAGCCCCAGCATTTT. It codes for CASSTRNNQPQHF.

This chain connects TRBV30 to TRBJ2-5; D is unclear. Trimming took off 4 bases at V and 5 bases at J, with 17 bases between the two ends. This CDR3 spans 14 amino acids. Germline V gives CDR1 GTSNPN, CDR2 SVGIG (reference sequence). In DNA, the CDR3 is TGTGCCTGGACGCCTTTGTTGGCCTGGGAGACCCAGTACTTC. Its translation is CAWTPLLAWETQYF. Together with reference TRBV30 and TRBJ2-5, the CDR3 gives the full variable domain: SQTIHQWPATLVQPVGSPLSLECTVEGTSNPNLYWYRQAAGRGLQLLFYSVGIGQISSEVPQNLSASRPQDRQFILSSKKLLLSDSGFYLCAWTPLLAWETQYFGPGTRLLVL.